Described below is a single T cell receptor (beta chain) sequence and its context. Antigen unknown. This CDR3 region has 14 residues. CDR1 is SGHNT, CDR2 YENEEA, per germline. Trimming shortened V by 8 bases and J by 3 bases, and 13 bases separated the two germline ends. Healthy donors of bone marrow made up the group. The PCR used 60 Vbeta and 13 Jbeta primers. Original processing methods: Approximately 11 million of the 60 million to 90 million unique TCR beta chains counted in a later analysis were shared. Sequencing used immunoSEQ multiplex PCR; TCRdb keeps in-frame clones, though not all of them. That table gives V, J and clone size, and the DNA gave D and trimming. The table shows about 130,000 clones, with approximately 62% occurring only once. These data are taken from a study of cytomegalovirus exposure and HLA in healthy donors. The study, taken as a whole, reports: The study put 150 or so TCR beta chains on its list as cytomegalovirus-associated.

The sequence came from a human donor in good health. The V gene is TRBV11-3, the J gene TRBJ1-4; tentatively, D is TRBD1 (5 bases). Sequencing input: PBMCs. CDR3 in amino acids: CASGSGGSNEKLFF. CDR3 bases: TGTGCCAGCGGCTCCGGGGGATCTAATGAAAAACTGTTTTTT.